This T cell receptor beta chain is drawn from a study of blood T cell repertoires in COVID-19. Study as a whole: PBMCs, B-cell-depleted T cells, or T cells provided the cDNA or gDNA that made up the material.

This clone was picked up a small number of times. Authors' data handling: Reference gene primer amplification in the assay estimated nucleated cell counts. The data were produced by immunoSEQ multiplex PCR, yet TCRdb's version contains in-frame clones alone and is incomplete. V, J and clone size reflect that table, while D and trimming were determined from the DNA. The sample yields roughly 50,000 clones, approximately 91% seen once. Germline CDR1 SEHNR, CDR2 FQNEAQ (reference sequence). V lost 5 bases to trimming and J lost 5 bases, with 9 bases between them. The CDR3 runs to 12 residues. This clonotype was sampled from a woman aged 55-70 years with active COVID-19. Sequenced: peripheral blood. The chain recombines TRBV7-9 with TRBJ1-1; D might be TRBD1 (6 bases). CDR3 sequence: CASSPGTTEAFF. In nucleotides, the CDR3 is TGTGCCAGCAGCCCTGGGACAACTGAAGCTTTCTTT. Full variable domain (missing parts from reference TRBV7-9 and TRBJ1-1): DTGVSQNPRHKITKRGQNVTFRCDPISEHNRLYWYRQTLGQGPEFLTYFQNEAQLEKSRLLSDRFSAERPKGSFSTLEIQRTEQGDSAMYLCASSPGTTEAFFGQGTRLTVV.